The 28 T cell receptor beta chains listed next were all sequenced from one sample in a study of cytomegalovirus exposure and HLA in healthy donors. The PCR made use of 60 Vbeta and 13 Jbeta primers. The protocol was immunoSEQ multiplex PCR, while the TCRdb copy is restricted to in-frame clones and leaves out a portion. Of fewer than 120,000 clones in the sample, approximately 82% were seen once. The sample comprised PBMCs. The receptors originated from a man aged 25-45 years in good health and CMV-seropositive.

The J gene is TRBJ2-1, the V gene TRBV6-5; D is perhaps TRBD2 (5 bases). Germline CDR1 reads MNHEY; CDR2 reads SVGAGI. The CDR3 is 16 amino acids. Trimming pared 0 bases from V and 4 bases from J, leaving 13 bases between. The DNA of the CDR3 is TGTGCCAGCAGTTACTCGACTCCAGCGGATTACAATGAGCAGTTCTTC. It codes for CASSYSTPADYNEQFF.

The rearrangement uses TRBV5-6 and TRBJ1-6; 11 nucleotides agree with TRBD1. CDR1 SGHDT and CDR2 YYEEEE come from the germline V gene. The CDR3 sequence is 16 residues long. V shed 5 bases and J 6 bases; nucleotides not matched to a gene: 7. The CDR3 sequence: CASSSGTGGGNSPLHF. In DNA, the CDR3 is TGTGCCAGCAGTTCCGGGACAGGGGGAGGTAATTCACCCCTCCACTTT.

The chain links TRBV20-1 to TRBJ2-3; unclear D gene. V was pared by 6 bases and J by 9 bases, with 13 bases between. This CDR3 is built from 11 residues. The germline gives CDR1 DFQATT, CDR2 SNEGSKA (reference sequence). The CDR3, as DNA: TGCAGTGCCTACGGAGCTTACACGCAGTATTTT. Translated: CSAYGAYTQYF.

The chain combines TRBV5-5 with TRBJ1-3; the D is unclear. Germline V gene lookup returns CDR1 SGHKS and CDR2 YYEKEE (reference sequence). This CDR3 region has 15 residues. V was cut by 4 bases and J by 0 bases, with 11 bases left in between. The CDR3 DNA sequence: TGTGCCAGCAGCCTCGACGGGATCTCTGGAAACACCATATATTTT. This gives the protein CASSLDGISGNTIYF.

V and J are TRBV7-2 and TRBJ1-5, with 9 bases lining up with TRBD1. Looked up from germline, CDR1 is SGHTA and CDR2 is FQGNSA. Unmatched junction bases numbered 8, after V lost 7 bases and J lost 7 bases. This CDR3 region has 14 residues. The CDR3 sequence: CASTQRTGDQPQHF. The CDR3 DNA sequence: TGTGCCAGCACCCAGAGGACAGGGGACCAGCCCCAGCATTTT.

The chain combines TRBV7-2 with TRBJ1-2, with D possibly matching TRBD1 (5 bases). V lost 5 bases to trimming and J lost 7 bases, with 11 bases between them. The CDR3 has 12 residues. The germline V gene has CDR1 SGHTA and CDR2 FQGNSA. CDR3 in DNA: TGTGCCAGCAGCCTGGCGGGGGGTGGCTACACCTTC. Translated, it gives CASSLAGGGYTF.

This clone is a singleton in its sample. The J gene is TRBJ1-1, the V gene TRBV6-5; D gene unclear. The CDR3 contains 14 residues. With 4 bases removed from V and 2 bases from J, the gap between germline ends came to 11 bases. The V gene's germline CDR1 is MNHEY and CDR2 SVGAGI. The DNA for the CDR3 is TGTGCCAGCAGTTCGGTACAGCTCAACACTGAAGCTTTCTTT. Translation gives CASSSVQLNTEAFF.

The V and J genes are TRBV4-3 and TRBJ2-2, with 9 bases fitting TRBD1. After removal of 0 bases from V and 5 bases from J, the junction contained 10 bases not matched to a gene. Germline CDR1 reads LGHNA; CDR2 reads YSLEER. The CDR3 has 18 amino acids. CDR3 in amino acids: CASSQDLAGTGRTGELFF. DNA for the CDR3: TGCGCCAGCAGCCAAGATTTGGCCGGGACAGGGAGGACCGGGGAGCTGTTTTTT.

About this clone itself: An end of the junction does not agree with germline; a read error may underlie this. The chain joins TRBV7-9 to TRBJ2-7, with a possible D match to TRBD1 (6 bases). The CDR3 spans 12 residues. CDR1 and CDR2 from the germline V gene are SEHNR and FQNEAQ (reference sequence). The CDR3 sequence: CASSLEKDRPNF. In DNA form, the CDR3 reads TGTGCCAGCAGCTTAGAAAAGGACAGACCAAACTTC. The variable domain in full, completed from reference TRBV7-9 and TRBJ2-7, reads DTGVSQNPRHKITKRGQNVTFRCDPISEHNRLYWYRQTLGQGPEFLTYFQNEAQLEKSRLLSDRFSAERPKGSFSTLEIQRTEQGDSAMYLCASSLEKDRPNFGPGTRLTVT.

The chain carries TRBV19 and TRBJ1-6, with D tentatively TRBD1 (5 bases). V gave up 2 bases and J gave up 11 bases, with 13 bases separating them. CDR3 length: 14 amino acids. From germline, CDR1 is LNHDA and CDR2 SQIVND (reference sequence). Written as DNA, the CDR3 is TGTGCCAGTAGTATATACGCAGGGATGGCACCCCTCCACTTT. This translates into CASSIYAGMAPLHF.

The rearrangement joins TRBV7-2 to TRBJ2-1, with 10 nucleotides matching TRBD1. With 5 bases clipped from V and 6 bases from J, the junction kept 4 bases outside the gene matches. Germline V gene data show CDR1 as SGHTA and CDR2 as FQGNSA. The CDR3 is made up of 14 amino acids. In DNA, the CDR3 is TGTGCCAGCAGCGCCGGACAGGGGGGCAATGAGCAGTTCTTC. Its translation is CASSAGQGGNEQFF.

The CDR3 region has the DNA TGTGCCAGCACTCGCAATGAGCAGTTCTTC. Amino acid sequence: CASTRNEQFF. V is TRBV2 and J is TRBJ2-1; D is uncertain. V lost 7 bases and J lost 6, with 4 bases in between. The germline gives CDR1 SNHLY, CDR2 FYNNEI. This CDR3 has 10 residues.

This clone was detected once. This sequence joins TRBV5-1 and TRBJ2-5, with TRBD1 identical over 10 bases. The J segment lost 5 bases and the V segment lost 0 bases, leaving 7 bases of the junction unmatched. Germline CDR1 reads SGHRS; CDR2 reads YFSETQ. The CDR3 runs to 16 residues. The CDR3 DNA sequence: TGCGCCAGCAGCTTGGGGGACAGGGGCCTCACGGAGACCCAGTACTTC. Translation: CASSLGDRGLTETQYF.

This clone was picked up one time. V usage is TRBV11-2 and J usage is TRBJ2-1; 8 bases match TRBD2. The ends lost 4 bases at V and 5 bases at J; junction bases unmatched: 10. Germline V gives CDR1 SGHAT, CDR2 FQNNGV. The CDR3 has 16 residues. CDR3 loop: CASSYNRGGLDNEQFF. CDR3 in DNA: TGTGCCAGCAGCTACAATCGGGGGGGCCTGGACAATGAGCAGTTCTTC.

The chain carries TRBV19 and TRBJ2-7; tentative D call: TRBD1 (6 bases). Germline V gene lookup returns CDR1 LNHDA and CDR2 SQIVND (reference sequence). V was shortened by 0 bases and J by 1 base, with 16 bases between the two germline ends. This CDR3 is built from 17 residues. CDR3 protein: CASSIDPWTEPSYEQYF. The CDR3 nucleotides are TGTGCCAGTAGTATAGATCCGTGGACAGAACCGTCCTACGAGCAGTACTTC.

The chain joins TRBV7-2 to TRBJ2-7; the match to TRBD2 covers 11 bases. J lost 3 bases, V lost 5 bases, and 6 bases had no gene match. This CDR3 has 15 amino acids. Germline assignment: CDR1 SGHTA and CDR2 FQGNSA. The CDR3 sequence: CASSQTSGVVYEQYF. The DNA of the CDR3 is TGTGCCAGCAGCCAGACTAGCGGGGTTGTCTACGAGCAGTACTTC.

A few counts support this clone. This chain links TRBV7-9 with TRBJ2-2; D might be TRBD1 (7 bases). The germline gives CDR1 SEHNR, CDR2 FQNEAQ (reference sequence). This CDR3 has 15 amino acids. V lost 10 bases, J lost 0 bases, and 15 bases lay in between. This CDR3 is CAMRGDSPNTGELFF. Written as DNA, the CDR3 is TGTGCCATGCGCGGGGACAGCCCGAACACCGGGGAGCTGTTTTTT.

V gene TRBV6-1 combines with J gene TRBJ1-1; D unclear. V lost 0 bases, J lost 4 bases, and 9 bases lay in between. Germline CDR1 is MNHNS and CDR2 is SASEGT. This CDR3 has 14 amino acids. The CDR3 region has the DNA TGTGCCAGCAGTGAAGCTCTAAGAGGCACTGAAGCTTTCTTT. Its protein product is CASSEALRGTEAFF.

The chain joins TRBV9 to TRBJ2-1; 8 positions match TRBD2. This CDR3 region has 15 residues. V dropped 2 bases and J dropped 0; count of bases not matched to a gene: 1. The germline gives CDR1 SGDLS, CDR2 YYNGEE. The CDR3 coding sequence is TGTGCCAGCAGCGTTAGCGGGGTCTCCTACAATGAGCAGTTCTTC. Translation: CASSVSGVSYNEQFF.

The V call is TRBV28, the J call TRBJ1-2; 9 bases are a match to TRBD1. The CDR3 sequence is 14 residues long. V shed 5 bases and J 1 base; nucleotides not matched to a gene: 2. Germline CDR1 MDHEN, CDR2 SYDVKM. Written as DNA, the CDR3 is TGTGCCAGCAGTCCGGACAGGGGTAACTATGGCTACACCTTC. This gives the protein CASSPDRGNYGYTF.

The V call is TRBV10-3, the J call TRBJ1-3; D is perhaps TRBD1 (6 bases). There are 16 residues in the CDR3. The ends were cut back, 3 bases at V and 0 bases at J, with 12 bases in the middle. Germline lookup yields CDR1 ENHRY and CDR2 SYGVKD. CDR3 DNA: TGTGCCATCAGTGAAGACTGGGGGCACTCTGGAAACACCATATATTTT. Translation: CAISEDWGHSGNTIYF.

The V and J genes are TRBV11-2 and TRBJ2-7; the match to TRBD2 covers 15 bases. J was trimmed by 3 bases and V by 0 bases; bases with no gene match: 0. Looked up from germline, CDR1 is SGHAT and CDR2 is FQNNGV. This CDR3 has 16 residues. The CDR3 loop reads CASSLEGLAGGYEQYF. CDR3 DNA: TGTGCCAGCAGCTTAGAGGGACTAGCGGGGGGCTACGAGCAGTACTTC.

The chain uses TRBV10-3 and TRBJ2-3; a weak D match, TRBD1 (5 bases). The CDR3 loop spans 16 amino acids. Germline values: CDR1 ENHRY, CDR2 SYGVKD. V was shortened by 0 bases and J by 0 bases, with 10 bases between the two germline ends. The CDR3 DNA follows: TGTGCCATCAGTGAGTCGAAGACAGCTAGCACAGATACGCAGTATTTT. This gives the protein CAISESKTASTDTQYF.

J is TRBJ2-7 and V is TRBV11-2; a possible D gene is TRBD1 (6 bases). The V gene lost 4 bases and the J gene lost 2 bases, with 18 bases spanning the gap. From germline, CDR1 is SGHAT and CDR2 FQNNGV. The CDR3 covers 16 residues. CDR3 protein: CASSSKPGHPTYEQYF. Here the CDR3 DNA reads TGTGCCAGCAGCTCCAAACCGGGACACCCTACCTACGAGCAGTACTTC.

The J gene is TRBJ2-7, the V gene TRBV6-5; 13 nucleotides match TRBD2. Germline-derived CDR1 and CDR2 are MNHEY and SVGAGI. The J segment lost 6 bases and the V segment lost 6 bases, leaving 5 bases of the junction unmatched. The CDR3 consists of 14 residues. The CDR3, as DNA: TGTGCCAGCAGAACTAGCGGGGGGGCCATCGAGCAGTACTTC. This sequence encodes CASRTSGGAIEQYF.

The V gene is TRBV4-3, the J gene TRBJ1-1, with 9 bases fitting TRBD1. Germline V gene lookup returns CDR1 LGHNA and CDR2 YSLEER. Losses at the gene ends were 2 bases for V and 5 bases for J; bases not matched to a gene: 12. CDR3 length: 17 amino acids. The CDR3 loop reads CASSQPYRQGVATEAFF. CDR3 DNA sequence: TGCGCCAGCAGCCAACCTTACCGACAGGGGGTCGCGACTGAAGCTTTCTTT.

This clone has a handful of counts. The chain has TRBV4-3 and TRBJ2-7; TRBD2 might be the D (6 bases). There are 16 residues in the CDR3. With 0 bases removed from V and 5 bases from J, the gap between germline ends came to 17 bases. The germline CDR1 and CDR2 sequences are LGHNA and YSLEER. Written as DNA, the CDR3 is TGCGCCAGCAGCCAAGACTGGGGAGGCCCCTCAAACGAGCAGTACTTC. It codes for CASSQDWGGPSNEQYF.

The rearrangement uses TRBV11-2 and TRBJ1-2, with D uncertain. The CDR3 has 15 amino acids. The V and J ends lost 1 base and 8 bases respectively, with 17 bases between them. Looked up from germline, CDR1 is SGHAT and CDR2 is FQNNGV. The CDR3 region is CASSLVGSSKSGYTF. The CDR3 region has the DNA TGTGCCAGCAGCTTAGTGGGCAGTTCTAAGTCGGGCTACACCTTC.